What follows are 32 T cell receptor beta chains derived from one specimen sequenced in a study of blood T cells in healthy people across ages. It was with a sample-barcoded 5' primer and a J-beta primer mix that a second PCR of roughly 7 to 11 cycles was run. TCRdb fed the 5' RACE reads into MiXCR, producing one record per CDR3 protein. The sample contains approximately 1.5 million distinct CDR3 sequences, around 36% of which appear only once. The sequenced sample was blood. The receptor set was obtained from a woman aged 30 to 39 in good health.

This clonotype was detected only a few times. CDR3 in amino acids: CSANPISEQYF. CDR3 DNA sequence: TGCAGTGCAAATCCCATTAGCGAGCAGTACTTC. The J gene is TRBJ2-7, the V gene TRBV20-1, with D unresolved. Germline lookup yields CDR1 DFQATT and CDR2 SNEGSKA (reference sequence). The CDR3 is 11 residues long. The germline V and J ends were trimmed by 6 bases and 6 bases, with 12 bases remaining between them.

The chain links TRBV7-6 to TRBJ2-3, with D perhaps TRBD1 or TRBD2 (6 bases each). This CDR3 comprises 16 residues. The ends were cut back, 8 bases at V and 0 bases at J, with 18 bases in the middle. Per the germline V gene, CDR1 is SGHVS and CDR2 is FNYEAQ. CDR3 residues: CASGPRGAESTDTQYF. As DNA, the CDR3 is TGTGCCAGCGGCCCGAGGGGGGCCGAGAGCACAGATACGCAGTATTTT.

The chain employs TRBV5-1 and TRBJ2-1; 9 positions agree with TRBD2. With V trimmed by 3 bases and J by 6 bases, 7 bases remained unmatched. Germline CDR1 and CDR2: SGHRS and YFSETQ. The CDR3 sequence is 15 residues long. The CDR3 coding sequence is TGCGCCAGCAGCTATAGCGGGAGAGCTCTCAATGAGCAGTTCTTC. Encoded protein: CASSYSGRALNEQFF.

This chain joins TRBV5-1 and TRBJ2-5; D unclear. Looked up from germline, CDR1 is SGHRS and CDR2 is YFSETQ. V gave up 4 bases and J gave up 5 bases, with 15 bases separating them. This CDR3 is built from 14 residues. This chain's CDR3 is CASSVGLVGETQYF. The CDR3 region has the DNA TGCGCCAGCAGCGTAGGGCTAGTGGGGGAGACCCAGTACTTC.

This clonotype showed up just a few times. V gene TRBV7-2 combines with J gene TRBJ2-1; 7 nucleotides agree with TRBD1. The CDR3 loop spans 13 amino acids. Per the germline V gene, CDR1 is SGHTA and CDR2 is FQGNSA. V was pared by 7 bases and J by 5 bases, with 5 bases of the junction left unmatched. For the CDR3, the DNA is TGTGCCAGCACCGACAGGGACCACAATGAGCAGTTCTTC. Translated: CASTDRDHNEQFF.

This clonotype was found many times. The CDR3 loop is CASSHGWRFGSYNEQFF. CDR3 DNA sequence: TGCGCCAGCAGCCATGGATGGAGATTTGGGTCCTACAATGAGCAGTTCTTC. The chain carries TRBV4-1 and TRBJ2-1; no clear D. Trimming pared 3 bases from V and 1 base from J, leaving 16 bases between. From germline, CDR1 is MGHRA and CDR2 YSYEKL. CDR3 length equals 17 residues.

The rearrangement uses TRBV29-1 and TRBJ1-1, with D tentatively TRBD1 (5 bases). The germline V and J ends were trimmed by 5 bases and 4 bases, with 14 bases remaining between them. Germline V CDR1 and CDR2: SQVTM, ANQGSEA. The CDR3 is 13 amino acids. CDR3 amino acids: CSVLLTVVTEAFF. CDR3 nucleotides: TGCAGCGTTCTACTGACAGTTGTCACTGAAGCTTTCTTT.

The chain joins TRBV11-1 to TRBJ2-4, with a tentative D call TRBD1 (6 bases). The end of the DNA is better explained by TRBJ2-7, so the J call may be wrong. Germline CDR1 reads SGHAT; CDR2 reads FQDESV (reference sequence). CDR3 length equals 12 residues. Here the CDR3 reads CAAGGQSYEQYF. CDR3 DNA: TGTGCCGCCGGTGGACAGTCCTACGAGCAGTACTTC.

CDR3 bases: TGTGCCACCAGTGCGGGATTCCGCACGGGGGAGACCCAGTACTTC. It is translated as CATSAGFRTGETQYF. The genes are TRBV24-1 and TRBJ2-5; a weak D match, TRBD2 (5 bases). The V end lost 5 bases, the J end lost 5 bases, and 17 bases lay between the germline ends. The CDR3 runs 15 residues. Germline V gene sequence: CDR1 KGHDR, CDR2 SFDVKD.

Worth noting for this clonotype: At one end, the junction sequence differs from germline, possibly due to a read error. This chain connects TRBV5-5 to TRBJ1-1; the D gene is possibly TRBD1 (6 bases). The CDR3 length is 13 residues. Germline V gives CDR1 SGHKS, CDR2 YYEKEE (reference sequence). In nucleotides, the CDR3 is TGTGCCAGCAGCCCCAATAGGGGGACTGAAGTTTTCTTT. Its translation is CASSPNRGTEVFF.

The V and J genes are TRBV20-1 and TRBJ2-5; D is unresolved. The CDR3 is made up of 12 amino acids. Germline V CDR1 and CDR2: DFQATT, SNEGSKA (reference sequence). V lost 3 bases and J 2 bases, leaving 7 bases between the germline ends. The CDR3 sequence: CSASKEQETQYF. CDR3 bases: TGCAGTGCTAGCAAGGAGCAAGAGACCCAGTACTTC.

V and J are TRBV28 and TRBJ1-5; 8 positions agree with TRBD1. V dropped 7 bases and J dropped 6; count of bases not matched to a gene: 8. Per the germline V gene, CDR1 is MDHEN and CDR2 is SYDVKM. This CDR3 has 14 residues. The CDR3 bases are TGTGCCAGCAACGGACAGGGCTTGGTTCAGCCCCAGCATTTT. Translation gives CASNGQGLVQPQHF.

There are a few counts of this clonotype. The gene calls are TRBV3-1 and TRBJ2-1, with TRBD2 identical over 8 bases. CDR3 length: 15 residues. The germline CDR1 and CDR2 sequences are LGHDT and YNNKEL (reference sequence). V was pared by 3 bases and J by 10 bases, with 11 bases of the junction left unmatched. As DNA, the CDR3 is TGTGCCAGCAGCCAGCCGGGGGGGGCCGTAGGGGAGCAGTTCTTC. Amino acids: CASSQPGGAVGEQFF.

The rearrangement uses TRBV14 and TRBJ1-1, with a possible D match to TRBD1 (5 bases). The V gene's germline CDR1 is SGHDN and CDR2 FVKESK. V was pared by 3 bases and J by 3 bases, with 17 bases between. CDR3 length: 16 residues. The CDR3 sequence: CASSQGRGEGDTEAFF. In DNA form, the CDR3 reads TGTGCCAGCAGCCAGGGACGGGGGGAAGGGGACACTGAAGCTTTCTTT.

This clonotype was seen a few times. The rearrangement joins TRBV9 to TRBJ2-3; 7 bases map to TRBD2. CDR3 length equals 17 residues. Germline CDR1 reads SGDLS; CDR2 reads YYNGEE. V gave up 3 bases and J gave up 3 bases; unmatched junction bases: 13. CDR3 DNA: TGTGCCAGCAGCGCAGCATGGGGGGGAAGTGGAACAGATACGCAGTATTTT. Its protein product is CASSAAWGGSGTDTQYF.

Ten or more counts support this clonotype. The CDR3 sequence is CSARDLRDMAYNEQFF. CDR3 bases: TGCAGTGCTAGAGATCTCAGGGATATGGCCTACAATGAGCAGTTCTTC. The chain combines TRBV20-1 with TRBJ2-1; maybe TRBD1 (5 bases). Germline CDR1 reads DFQATT; CDR2 reads SNEGSKA (reference sequence). The CDR3 runs 16 residues. Trimming took 0 bases from V and 2 from J, leaving 14 bases between them.

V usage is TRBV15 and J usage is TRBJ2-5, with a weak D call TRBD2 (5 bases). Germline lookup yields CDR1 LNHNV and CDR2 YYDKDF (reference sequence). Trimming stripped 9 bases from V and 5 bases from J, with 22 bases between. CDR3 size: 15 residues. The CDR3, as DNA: TGTGCCACAACTCCCCGGGGTGGTGGTGGGGAGACCCAGTACTTC. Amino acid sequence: CATTPRGGGGETQYF.

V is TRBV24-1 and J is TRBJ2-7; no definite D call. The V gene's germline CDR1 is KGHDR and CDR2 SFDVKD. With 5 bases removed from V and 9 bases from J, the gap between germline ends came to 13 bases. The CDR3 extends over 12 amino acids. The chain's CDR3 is CATSGSVAAQYF. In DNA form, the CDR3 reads TGTGCCACCAGTGGTTCCGTCGCCGCGCAGTACTTC.

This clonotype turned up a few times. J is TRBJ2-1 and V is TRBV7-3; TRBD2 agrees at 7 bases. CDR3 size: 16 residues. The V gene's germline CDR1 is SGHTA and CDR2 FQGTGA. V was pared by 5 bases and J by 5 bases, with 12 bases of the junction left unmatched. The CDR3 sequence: CASSAILAPYDNEQFF. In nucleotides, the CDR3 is TGTGCCAGCAGCGCAATACTAGCGCCATACGACAATGAGCAGTTCTTC. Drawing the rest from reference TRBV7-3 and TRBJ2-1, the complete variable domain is GAGVSQTPSNKVTEKGKYVELRCDPISGHTALYWYRQSLGQGPEFLIYFQGTGAADDSGLPNDRFFAVRPEGSVSTLKIQRTERGDSAVYLCASSAILAPYDNEQFFGPGTRLTVL.

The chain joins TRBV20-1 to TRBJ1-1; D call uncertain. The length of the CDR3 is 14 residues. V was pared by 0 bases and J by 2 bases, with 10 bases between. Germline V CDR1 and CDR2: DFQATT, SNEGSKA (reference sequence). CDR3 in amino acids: CSARDFYGNTEAFF. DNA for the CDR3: TGCAGTGCTAGAGATTTTTACGGAAACACTGAAGCTTTCTTT.

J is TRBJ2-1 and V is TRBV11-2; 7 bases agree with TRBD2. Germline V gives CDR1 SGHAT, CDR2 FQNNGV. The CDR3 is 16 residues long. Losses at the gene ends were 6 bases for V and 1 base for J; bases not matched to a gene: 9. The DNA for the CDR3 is TGTGCCAGCAGGAAAATAGCGGGTGGTTCCTACAATGAGCAGTTCTTC. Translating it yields CASRKIAGGSYNEQFF.

CDR3 region: CASSPEAHQETQYF. The CDR3 DNA is TGCGCCAGCAGCCCTGAGGCACATCAAGAGACCCAGTACTTC. The V gene is TRBV4-1, the J gene TRBJ2-5; unclear D gene. The length of the CDR3 is 14 residues. The germline CDR1 and CDR2 sequences are MGHRA and YSYEKL. With 4 bases removed from V and 2 bases from J, the gap between germline ends came to 11 bases.

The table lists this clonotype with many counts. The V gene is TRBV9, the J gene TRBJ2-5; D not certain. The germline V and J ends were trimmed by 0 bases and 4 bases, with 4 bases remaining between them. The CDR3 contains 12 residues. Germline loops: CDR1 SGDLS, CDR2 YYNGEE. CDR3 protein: CASSVDPETQYF. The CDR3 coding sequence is TGTGCCAGCAGCGTAGATCCAGAGACCCAGTACTTC.

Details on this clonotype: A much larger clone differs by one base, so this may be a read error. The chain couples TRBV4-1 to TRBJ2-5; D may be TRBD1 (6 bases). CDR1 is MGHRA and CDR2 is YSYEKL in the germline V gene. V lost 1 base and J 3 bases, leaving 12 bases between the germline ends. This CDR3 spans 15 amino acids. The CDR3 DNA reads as TGCGCCAGCAGCCAAGGGCGACAGGATGAAGAGACCCAGTACTTC. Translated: CASSQGRQDEETQYF.

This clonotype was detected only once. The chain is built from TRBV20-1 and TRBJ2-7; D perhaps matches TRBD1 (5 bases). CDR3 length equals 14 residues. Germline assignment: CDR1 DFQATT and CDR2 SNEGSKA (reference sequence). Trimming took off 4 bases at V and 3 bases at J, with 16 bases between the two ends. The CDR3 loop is CSANGMTDCYEQYF. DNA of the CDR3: TGCAGTGCTAATGGGATGACAGATTGCTACGAGCAGTACTTC.

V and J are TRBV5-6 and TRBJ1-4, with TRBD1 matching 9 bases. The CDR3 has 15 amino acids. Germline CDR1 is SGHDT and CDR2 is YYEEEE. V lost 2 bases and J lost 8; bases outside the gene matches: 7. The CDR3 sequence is CASSFRTGDSEKLFF. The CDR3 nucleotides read TGTGCCAGCAGCTTCAGGACAGGGGATAGCGAAAAACTGTTTTTT.

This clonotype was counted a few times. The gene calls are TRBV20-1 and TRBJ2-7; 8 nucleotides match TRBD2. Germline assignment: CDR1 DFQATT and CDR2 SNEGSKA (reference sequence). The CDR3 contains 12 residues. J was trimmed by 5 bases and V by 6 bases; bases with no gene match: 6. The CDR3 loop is CSALSGTNEQYF. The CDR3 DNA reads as TGCAGTGCCCTTAGCGGGACCAACGAGCAGTACTTC.

CDR3 DNA sequence: TGTGCCAGCTCACCTCCCGGGTCTGACTACGAGCAGTACTTC. It encodes CASSPPGSDYEQYF. The chain carries TRBV18 and TRBJ2-7; unclear D gene. The V end was cut by 3 bases, the J end by 3 bases, with 12 bases between. The germline CDR1 and CDR2 sequences are KGHSH and LQKENI. The CDR3 contains 14 residues.

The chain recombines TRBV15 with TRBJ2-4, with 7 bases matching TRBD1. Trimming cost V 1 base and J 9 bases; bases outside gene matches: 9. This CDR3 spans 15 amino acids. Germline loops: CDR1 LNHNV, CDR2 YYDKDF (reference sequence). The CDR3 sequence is CATSRGGGNFGIQYF. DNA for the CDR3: TGTGCCACCAGCAGAGGAGGGGGCAATTTTGGCATTCAGTACTTC.

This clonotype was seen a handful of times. The CDR3 DNA follows: TGTGCCAGCAGTTACTCCCGGGACACATACGGCTACACCTTC. This translates into CASSYSRDTYGYTF. The rearrangement joins TRBV6-5 to TRBJ1-2; tentatively, D is TRBD1 (6 bases). CDR1 and CDR2 from the germline V gene are MNHEY and SVGAGI. Trimming removed 0 bases at V and 8 bases at J, with 13 bases between. The CDR3 contains 14 residues.

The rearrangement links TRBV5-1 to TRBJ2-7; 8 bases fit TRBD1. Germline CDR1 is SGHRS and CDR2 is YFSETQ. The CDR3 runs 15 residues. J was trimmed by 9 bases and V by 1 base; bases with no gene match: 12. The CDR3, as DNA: TGCGCCAGCAGCTTGAGGACAGGGAGATTCGGCGGGCAGTACTTC. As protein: CASSLRTGRFGGQYF.

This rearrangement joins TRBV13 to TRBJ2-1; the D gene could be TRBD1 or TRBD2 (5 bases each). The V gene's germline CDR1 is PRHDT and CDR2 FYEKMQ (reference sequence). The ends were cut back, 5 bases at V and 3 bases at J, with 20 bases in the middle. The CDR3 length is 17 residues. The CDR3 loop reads CASSPEGRQSYYNEQFF. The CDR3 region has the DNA TGTGCCAGCAGCCCAGAGGGGAGACAGTCATACTACAATGAGCAGTTCTTC.